This passage covers 32 T cell receptor beta chains from one sample sequenced in a study of T-cell memory formation after mild COVID-19. TCRdb re-derived calls from the 5' RACE reads in MiXCR, one entry per CDR3 protein. This sample has over 500,000 distinct CDR3 sequences, with 17% found just once. The specimen was PBMCs or a T cell subset sorted from them (not recorded which). The receptor set was obtained from an adult woman who had mild COVID-19 (a few samples of this study predate the infection). Cell type and time point are not known.

This chain links TRBV4-2 with TRBJ1-2, with D possibly being TRBD1 (6 bases). This CDR3 comprises 14 residues. Germline V lookup: CDR1 LGHNA, CDR2 YNFKEQ. Trimming removed 6 bases at V and 1 base at J, with 12 bases between. The CDR3 DNA reads as TGTGCCAGCAGTCCTACAGGGAATAACTATGGCTACACCTTC. Its protein is CASSPTGNNYGYTF.

The chain recombines TRBV30 with TRBJ2-5; D unresolved. Per the germline V gene, CDR1 is GTSNPN and CDR2 is SVGIG (reference sequence). CDR3 length: 12 amino acids. V lost 1 base and J lost 5, with 8 bases in between. The CDR3 protein is CAWSGLVETQYF. CDR3 DNA: TGTGCCTGGAGTGGTCTAGTGGAGACCCAGTACTTC.

This clonotype showed up just a few times. The rearrangement joins TRBV12-3 or TRBV12-4 to TRBJ2-7; 10 nucleotides align to TRBD2. CDR3 size: 16 residues. V lost 6 bases, J lost 5 bases, and 13 bases stayed unmatched. The CDR3 loop is CASSYYASGSNNEQYF. The CDR3 nucleotides are TGTGCCAGCAGCTACTACGCTAGCGGGAGTAACAACGAGCAGTACTTC.

This chain links TRBV5-1 with TRBJ2-1; TRBD2 matches at 10 bases. The CDR3 sequence is 14 residues long. J lost 4 bases, V lost 4 bases, and 2 bases had no gene match. Per germline, CDR1 SGHRS and CDR2 YFSETQ. For the CDR3, the DNA is TGCGCCAGCAGCACTAGCGGGGATTACAATGAGCAGTTCTTC. This codes for CASSTSGDYNEQFF.

A few counts support this clonotype. The chain recombines TRBV6-6 with TRBJ1-2; the D is unclear. V lost 7 bases and J 6 bases, leaving 9 bases between the germline ends. CDR3 length: 11 residues. Germline CDR1 and CDR2: MNHNY and SVGAGI (reference sequence). CDR3: CASMSINGYTF. DNA of the CDR3: TGTGCCAGCATGAGCATCAATGGCTACACCTTC.

The V gene is TRBV7-9, the J gene TRBJ1-2; D is uncertain. V lost 0 bases and J 0 bases, leaving 8 bases between the germline ends. This CDR3 spans 15 amino acids. Germline values: CDR1 SEHNR, CDR2 FQNEAQ (reference sequence). CDR3 nucleotides: TGTGCCAGCAGCTTAGCGCGGATTGCTAACTATGGCTACACCTTC. It translates to CASSLARIANYGYTF.

The chain employs TRBV29-1 and TRBJ2-1; perhaps TRBD1 as D (5 bases). The germline gives CDR1 SQVTM, CDR2 ANQGSEA. This CDR3 contains 14 residues. Trimming removed 6 bases at V and 7 bases at J, with 19 bases between. The CDR3 DNA sequence: TGCAGCGTCGAGACAGACCTGACGGATAATGAGCAGTTCTTC. Protein sequence: CSVETDLTDNEQFF.

The rearrangement links TRBV29-1 to TRBJ1-1; TRBD1 matches 9 bases. The V gene end was trimmed by 4 bases and the J gene end by 7 bases; junction bases not matched to a gene: 4. Germline lookup yields CDR1 SQVTM and CDR2 ANQGSEA. The length of the CDR3 is 12 residues. The CDR3 protein is CSVAGTGIEAFF. The CDR3 region has the DNA TGCAGCGTTGCCGGGACAGGGATTGAAGCTTTCTTT.

This clonotype was seen only a few times. This rearrangement joins TRBV10-3 to TRBJ1-6; D is unclear. V was shortened by 6 bases and J by 8 bases, with 17 bases between the two germline ends. This CDR3 region has 15 residues. CDR1 is ENHRY and CDR2 is SYGVKD in the germline V gene. CDR3 DNA sequence: TGTGCCATCAGCCGAGTCGGGCAGGCAGATTCACCCCTCCACTTT. Translated: CAISRVGQADSPLHF.

This clonotype occurred many times. The chain employs TRBV29-1 and TRBJ1-1, with no clear D. The CDR3 covers 12 residues. Looked up from germline, CDR1 is SQVTM and CDR2 is ANQGSEA. Trimming cost V 3 bases and J 9 bases, with 14 bases left between them. The chain's CDR3 is CSVEGDRNKAFF. CDR3 in DNA: TGCAGCGTTGAGGGCGATCGGAACAAAGCTTTCTTT.

The chain carries TRBV4-1 and TRBJ2-2; D might be TRBD1 (5 bases). The CDR3 sequence is 16 residues long. Trimming took 3 bases from V and 4 from J, leaving 15 bases between them. Germline values: CDR1 MGHRA, CDR2 YSYEKL. CDR3 loop: CASSHRKGRTTGELFF. The CDR3 coding sequence is TGCGCCAGCAGCCATCGTAAGGGGCGCACCACCGGGGAGCTGTTTTTT.

Here the CDR3 DNA reads TGTGCCAGCAGCTTAGTACTAGCTCCTATTGGTCGGGCAGATACGCAGTATTTT. Its translation is CASSLVLAPIGRADTQYF. V and J are TRBV7-6 and TRBJ2-3, with D tentatively TRBD2 (6 bases). The V gene's germline CDR1 is SGHVS and CDR2 FNYEAQ. This CDR3 is 18 amino acids long. V was trimmed by 1 base and J by 4 bases, leaving 21 bases between them. Complete variable domain (other parts from reference TRBV7-6 and TRBJ2-3): GAGVSQSPRYKVTKRGQDVALRCDPISGHVSLYWYRQALGQGPEFLTYFNYEAQQDKSGLPNDRFSAERPEGSISTLTIQRTEQRDSAMYRCASSLVLAPIGRADTQYFGPGTRLTVL.

The J gene is TRBJ2-7, the V gene TRBV19; D assignment may be TRBD1 or TRBD2 (6 bases each). The germline V and J ends were trimmed by 5 bases and 3 bases, with 14 bases remaining between them. The CDR3 runs to 14 residues. The germline gives CDR1 LNHDA, CDR2 SQIVND (reference sequence). CDR3 sequence (DNA): TGTGCCAGTAGTGTCGGAGGGACAAACTACGAGCAGTACTTC. Translation gives CASSVGGTNYEQYF. The full variable domain, its missing parts supplied by reference TRBV19 and TRBJ2-7, is DGGITQSPKYLFRKEGQNVTLSCEQNLNHDAMYWYRQDPGQGLRLIYYSQIVNDFQKGDIAEGYSVSREKKESFPLTVTSAQKNPTAFYLCASSVGGTNYEQYFGPGTRLTVT.

This clonotype was picked up a small number of times. This chain joins TRBV7-6 and TRBJ1-1; unclear D gene. The CDR3 sequence is 14 residues long. In germline, CDR1 is SGHVS, CDR2 FNYEAQ. V lost 1 base to trimming and J lost 0 bases, with 6 bases between them. The CDR3 coding sequence is TGTGCCAGCAGCTTAGAGGACCTGAACACTGAAGCTTTCTTT. Amino acids: CASSLEDLNTEAFF.

This clonotype was recorded many times. V is TRBV3-1 and J is TRBJ1-2, with D possibly TRBD1 on 6 matching bases. The V end was cut by 5 bases, the J end by 6 bases, with 13 bases between. Germline V gene lookup returns CDR1 LGHDT and CDR2 YNNKEL (reference sequence). There are 13 residues in the CDR3. The CDR3 nucleotides are TGTGCCAGCAGCTCCGGGGGGCAAGATGGCTACACCTTC. It yields the protein CASSSGGQDGYTF.

This clonotype turned up a few times. The rearrangement links TRBV7-9 to TRBJ2-3; TRBD1 matches at 7 bases. From germline, CDR1 is SEHNR and CDR2 FQNEAQ (reference sequence). The J segment lost 1 base and the V segment lost 5 bases, leaving 6 bases of the junction unmatched. This CDR3 has 15 amino acids. The CDR3 DNA is TGTGCCAGCAGCACCTACAGGGGAGGCACAGATACGCAGTATTTT. Its protein product is CASSTYRGGTDTQYF.

This clonotype was seen only a few times. The CDR3 bases are TGTGCCAGCAGTAATACAGGGGGCAACACTGAAGCTTTCTTT. Protein sequence: CASSNTGGNTEAFF. This rearrangement joins TRBV7-9 to TRBJ1-1, with 9 bases that match TRBD1. CDR3 size: 14 residues. Trimming took 6 bases from V and 2 from J; bases not matched to a gene: 4. Germline V CDR1 and CDR2: SEHNR, FQNEAQ (reference sequence).

The chain carries TRBV18 and TRBJ1-5; tentatively, D is TRBD1 (5 bases). Between the trimmed V and J ends, which lost 5 bases and 9 bases, there was a span of 14 bases. From germline, CDR1 is KGHSH and CDR2 LQKENI. The length of the CDR3 is 13 residues. For the CDR3, the DNA is TGTGCCAGCTCAGAGACTGACGGGGCGCCCCAGCATTTT. The encoded protein is CASSETDGAPQHF.

This clonotype appeared a few times. The J gene is TRBJ2-7, the V gene TRBV5-1; D could derive from TRBD1 or TRBD2 (7 bases each). The V gene lost 4 bases and the J gene lost 3 bases, with 17 bases spanning the gap. CDR1 and CDR2 from the germline V gene are SGHRS and YFSETQ. The CDR3 extends over 15 amino acids. The CDR3 bases are TGCGCCAGCAGCGCGGGGACAGCGGGGAGCTACGAGCAGTACTTC. Translation gives CASSAGTAGSYEQYF.

The V and J genes are TRBV19 and TRBJ2-5, with a possible D match to TRBD2 (6 bases). V lost 4 bases and J lost 7, with 13 bases in between. The CDR3 sequence is 13 residues long. Germline assignment: CDR1 LNHDA and CDR2 SQIVND (reference sequence). CDR3 region: CASSTGLTGTQYF. CDR3 sequence (DNA): TGTGCCAGTAGTACTGGACTAACGGGGACCCAGTACTTC.

In this sample, this clonotype turned up a few times. The V gene is TRBV5-1, the J gene TRBJ1-2; D is unresolved. In germline, CDR1 is SGHRS, CDR2 YFSETQ. The germline V and J ends were trimmed by 4 bases and 0 bases, with 13 bases remaining between them. This CDR3 comprises 15 residues. CDR3 loop: CASSQAPAANYGYTF. The CDR3 DNA reads TGCGCCAGCAGCCAAGCTCCGGCAGCTAACTATGGCTACACCTTC.

V is TRBV12-3 or TRBV12-4 and J is TRBJ2-5, with D possibly TRBD2 on 6 matching bases. This CDR3 contains 12 residues. The ends were cut back, 6 bases at V and 5 bases at J, with 10 bases in the middle. CDR3 amino acids: CASRSLAETQYF. The CDR3 DNA reads TGTGCCAGCAGATCCCTAGCGGAGACCCAGTACTTC.

There are many counts of this clonotype. The CDR3 DNA is TGTGCCAGCAGCTTAGTGGGGACGGGAAATGAAAAACTGTTTTTT. Protein product: CASSLVGTGNEKLFF. This chain joins TRBV7-2 and TRBJ1-4; D possibly corresponds to TRBD1 (5 bases). The CDR3 contains 15 residues. The V end lost 1 base, the J end lost 5 bases, and 11 bases lay between the germline ends. The germline V gene encodes CDR1 SGHTA and CDR2 FQGNSA.

The rearrangement links TRBV5-5 to TRBJ2-6; TRBD1 aligns across 7 bases. V shed 1 base and J 2 bases; nucleotides not matched to a gene: 6. Germline lookup yields CDR1 SGHKS and CDR2 YYEKEE (reference sequence). This CDR3 is built from 17 residues. DNA of the CDR3: TGTGCCAGCAGCTTGATGGGTACAGGGGCTGGGGCCAACGTCCTGACTTTC. Amino acids: CASSLMGTGAGANVLTF.

This clonotype was picked up a small number of times. The V and J genes are TRBV5-1 and TRBJ2-1; weak D call: TRBD2 (6 bases). The CDR3 has 15 amino acids. The V end lost 0 bases, the J end lost 6 bases, and 13 bases lay between the germline ends. The V gene's germline CDR1 is SGHRS and CDR2 YFSETQ. The CDR3 loop reads CASSLDPSALNEQFF. The CDR3 DNA reads TGCGCCAGCAGCTTGGATCCTAGCGCCCTCAATGAGCAGTTCTTC.

This clonotype was counted at least ten times. CDR3 protein: CASSLPGPYNEQFF. The CDR3 DNA is TGTGCCAGCAGTTTGCCAGGCCCCTACAATGAGCAGTTCTTC. V usage is TRBV12-3 or TRBV12-4 and J usage is TRBJ2-1, with D hard to call. V was shortened by 3 bases and J by 2 bases, with 8 bases between the two germline ends. CDR3 size: 14 residues.

The table lists this clonotype with a few counts. The gene calls are TRBV7-3 and TRBJ2-5; 9 bases fit TRBD1. Trimming at V came to 5 bases and at J to 1 base, leaving 8 bases not matched to a gene. The CDR3 totals 16 residues. Germline V lookup: CDR1 SGHTA, CDR2 FQGTGA. CDR3 DNA sequence: TGTGCCAGCAGCCAAGGGACAGGGTCGCCCCAAGAGACCCAGTACTTC. This sequence encodes CASSQGTGSPQETQYF.

This clonotype has just a few counts. The chain employs TRBV20-1 and TRBJ2-1; D not certain. CDR3 length equals 14 residues. CDR1 is DFQATT and CDR2 is SNEGSKA in the germline V gene (reference sequence). V lost 6 bases and J 5 bases, leaving 17 bases between the germline ends. The CDR3 sequence: CSANPDLTHNEQFF. CDR3 nucleotide sequence: TGCAGTGCCAACCCCGACTTGACCCACAATGAGCAGTTCTTC.

This clonotype was counted once. The V gene is TRBV20-1, the J gene TRBJ2-1; TRBD2 aligns across 9 bases. The CDR3 covers 15 residues. The junction had 12 bases not matched to a gene; V was cut back by 4 bases and J by 8 bases. Germline lookup yields CDR1 DFQATT and CDR2 SNEGSKA (reference sequence). CDR3 coding DNA: TGCAGTGCTACCTCTCTAGCGGGGCCCCCCCATGAGCAGTTCTTC. Amino acid sequence: CSATSLAGPPHEQFF.

The V gene is TRBV7-7, the J gene TRBJ2-5; D perhaps matches TRBD1 (6 bases). Germline loops: CDR1 SSHAT, CDR2 FNYEAQ (reference sequence). This CDR3 is built from 15 residues. Trimming removed 2 bases from V and 3 bases from J, with 13 bases in between. CDR3 sequence reads: CASSLYQGREETQYF. DNA of the CDR3: TGTGCCAGCAGCTTATATCAGGGGAGAGAAGAGACCCAGTACTTC.

The chain recombines TRBV7-2 with TRBJ1-5; no clear D gene. Trimming took off 2 bases at V and 10 bases at J, with 9 bases between the two ends. The CDR3 is made up of 12 amino acids. The germline V gene has CDR1 SGHTA and CDR2 FQGNSA. This chain's CDR3 is CASSLSGLPQHF. The CDR3 nucleotides are TGTGCCAGCAGCTTATCGGGGTTACCCCAGCATTTT.

Only a few counts were recorded for this clonotype. V and J are TRBV6-6 and TRBJ1-1; D unresolved. The ends were cut back, 1 base at V and 0 bases at J, with 6 bases in the middle. The CDR3 spans 14 residues. The germline V gene has CDR1 MNHNY and CDR2 SVGAGI (reference sequence). CDR3 in amino acids: CASSYLGLNTEAFF. CDR3 DNA: TGTGCCAGCAGTTACTTGGGTCTGAACACTGAAGCTTTCTTT.